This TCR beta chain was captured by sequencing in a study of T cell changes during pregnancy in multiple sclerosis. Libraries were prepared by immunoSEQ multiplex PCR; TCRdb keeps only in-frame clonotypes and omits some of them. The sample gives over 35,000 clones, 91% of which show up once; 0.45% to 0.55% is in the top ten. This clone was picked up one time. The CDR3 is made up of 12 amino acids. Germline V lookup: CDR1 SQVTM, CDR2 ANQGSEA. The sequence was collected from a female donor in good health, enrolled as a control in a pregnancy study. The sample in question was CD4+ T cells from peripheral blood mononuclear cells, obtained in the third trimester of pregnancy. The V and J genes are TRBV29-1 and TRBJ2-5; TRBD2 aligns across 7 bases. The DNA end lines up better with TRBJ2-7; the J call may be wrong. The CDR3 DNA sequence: TGCAGCGCCGAAGCGGGGCTACGCGAGCAGTACTTC. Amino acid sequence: CSAEAGLREQYF.